A single sample gave rise to the 31 T cell receptor beta chains below, sequenced in a study of T-cell reconstitution after alpha-beta-depleted transplantation in children (dated by TCRdb to about 2016). The library was made by PCR. Sequencing relied on an Illumina HiSeq 2500. TCR libraries were prepared with molecular barcoding, using unique molecular identifiers to normalize TCRbeta repertoire quantification. TCRdb reprocessing: public reads trimmed at Q25 with fastp, clones called with MiXCR, in-frame beta chains kept. Identical CDR3 proteins give one entry, which carries the most common genes and DNA. The sample contains about 90,000 distinct CDR3 sequences, approximately 9.2% of them found a single time. Jointly, the top ten make up roughly 7% of the sample. Sequenced material: PBMCs from the stem cell graft donor, taken from the stem cell graft. Every receptor here comes from a human donor who donated a stem cell graft to a child with congenital amegakaryocytic thrombocytopenia.

This clonotype has a count of ten or more. This chain connects TRBV12-3 or TRBV12-4 to TRBJ2-5; 7 positions match TRBD1. The CDR3 runs 14 residues. After removal of 3 bases from V and 2 bases from J, the junction contained 3 bases not matched to a gene. The CDR3 sequence is CASSLRQGQETQYF. In DNA form, the CDR3 reads TGTGCCAGCAGTTTGCGACAGGGTCAAGAGACCCAGTACTTC.

This clonotype was counted ten times or more. The chain carries TRBV20-1 and TRBJ1-5; 9 bases map to TRBD1. CDR1 and CDR2 from the germline V gene are DFQATT and SNEGSKA (reference sequence). The CDR3 is 15 amino acids. Trimming took 1 base from V and 2 from J; bases not matched to a gene: 3. For the CDR3, the DNA is TGCAGTGCTAGAGGGGACAGGGTTGGCAATCAGCCCCAGCATTTT. Translating gives CSARGDRVGNQPQHF.

Concerning this clonotype itself: This may be a read error: a much more frequent sequence differs by one nucleotide. This CDR3 is CSAVRTNGGELFF. CDR3 in DNA: TGCAGTGCTGTTAGGACCAATGGTGGGGAGCTGTTTTTT. The rearrangement links TRBV20-1 to TRBJ2-2; D is unclear. Germline loops: CDR1 DFQATT, CDR2 SNEGSKA (reference sequence). Trimming removed 5 bases at V and 8 bases at J, with 15 bases between. CDR3 size: 13 residues.

The V and J genes are TRBV4-2 and TRBJ1-5; D remains unclear. The CDR3 length is 14 residues. V was cut by 4 bases and J by 5 bases, with 12 bases left in between. The germline V gene has CDR1 LGHNA and CDR2 YNFKEQ. CDR3: CASSPPGNHQPQHF. In DNA, the CDR3 is TGTGCCAGCAGCCCGCCAGGCAATCATCAGCCCCAGCATTTT.

This clonotype showed up many times. The chain couples TRBV27 to TRBJ1-5; TRBD1 agrees at 8 bases. Trimming at V came to 4 bases and at J to 5 bases, leaving 1 base not matched to a gene. The germline V gene encodes CDR1 MNHEY and CDR2 SMNVEV (reference sequence). CDR3 size: 13 residues. CDR3 sequence: CASSWGQDQPQHF. CDR3 bases: TGTGCCAGCAGTTGGGGACAGGATCAGCCCCAGCATTTT.

This clonotype was seen ten or more times. V and J are TRBV27 and TRBJ2-5, with 9 bases identical to TRBD2. J was trimmed by 4 bases and V by 6 bases; bases with no gene match: 9. Germline V CDR1 and CDR2: MNHEY, SMNVEV (reference sequence). The CDR3 totals 15 residues. The CDR3 region is CASRFEGTSLETQYF. CDR3 in DNA: TGTGCCAGCAGATTCGAAGGGACTAGCTTAGAGACCCAGTACTTC.

There are many counts of this clonotype. This rearrangement joins TRBV5-1 to TRBJ1-2; D is uncertain. The CDR3 is made up of 14 amino acids. Per the germline V gene, CDR1 is SGHRS and CDR2 is YFSETQ. V lost 4 bases and J 13 bases, leaving 23 bases between the germline ends. For the CDR3, the DNA is TGCGCCAGCAGCATCACTGCCGCTGGTGAAGCGGGCACCTTC. Amino acid sequence: CASSITAAGEAGTF.

The J gene is TRBJ2-2, the V gene TRBV5-4; TRBD2 matches at 10 bases. CDR1 and CDR2 from the germline V gene are SGHNT and YYREEE (reference sequence). This CDR3 comprises 15 residues. Unmatched junction bases numbered 4, after V lost 2 bases and J lost 6 bases. This CDR3 is CASSFSGGAPGELFF. The CDR3 DNA follows: TGTGCCAGCAGCTTCAGCGGGGGGGCCCCCGGGGAGCTGTTTTTT.

This clonotype was seen at least ten times. The rearrangement uses TRBV7-9 and TRBJ2-7; TRBD1 matches at 7 bases. V was pared by 6 bases and J by 7 bases, with 6 bases of the junction left unmatched. The CDR3 consists of 12 residues. CDR1 is SEHNR and CDR2 is FQNEAQ in the germline V gene (reference sequence). This CDR3 is CASRSPGGEQYF. The CDR3 nucleotides are TGTGCCAGCAGGTCGCCAGGGGGTGAGCAGTACTTC.

This clonotype occurred many times. CDR3 amino acids: CASSEVGGNQPQHF. The DNA for the CDR3 is TGTGCCAGCAGTGAAGTCGGGGGCAATCAGCCCCAGCATTTT. The rearrangement uses TRBV6-1 and TRBJ1-5, with D hard to call. Germline assignment: CDR1 MNHNS and CDR2 SASEGT. This CDR3 comprises 14 residues. The V gene lost 1 base and the J gene lost 2 bases, with 6 bases spanning the gap.

The rearrangement joins TRBV7-2 to TRBJ1-4; D is uncertain. The germline V and J ends were trimmed by 1 base and 7 bases, with 13 bases remaining between them. Germline CDR1 SGHTA, CDR2 FQGNSA. The CDR3 length is 15 residues. CDR3 protein: CASSLDSGAGEKLFF. In DNA form, the CDR3 reads TGTGCCAGCAGCTTAGACTCGGGCGCGGGTGAAAAACTGTTTTTT.

This clonotype was recorded at least ten times. This sequence joins TRBV20-1 and TRBJ2-3; D is possibly TRBD2 (5 bases). Germline CDR1 is DFQATT and CDR2 is SNEGSKA (reference sequence). Trimming took 6 bases from V and 5 from J, leaving 12 bases between them. The length of the CDR3 is 12 residues. DNA of the CDR3: TGCAGTGCCCTTAGTCGGGGAGATACGCAGTATTTT. It specifies CSALSRGDTQYF.

The rearrangement joins TRBV7-9 to TRBJ2-5; D remains ambiguous. Deletions cut 10 bases from V and 1 base from J, with 13 bases between. This CDR3 comprises 13 residues. Germline V lookup: CDR1 SEHNR, CDR2 FQNEAQ (reference sequence). CDR3 region: CAMGPRLQETQYF. CDR3 nucleotides: TGTGCCATGGGCCCTCGGCTCCAAGAGACCCAGTACTTC.

This clonotype was seen at least ten times. The V gene is TRBV5-5, the J gene TRBJ1-1; D possibly corresponds to TRBD1 (6 bases). Trimming took 0 bases from V and 5 from J, leaving 23 bases between them. CDR1 and CDR2 from the germline V gene are SGHKS and YYEKEE (reference sequence). CDR3 size: 18 residues. The chain's CDR3 is CASSLVGYRELGSTEAFF. In DNA form, the CDR3 reads TGTGCCAGCAGCTTGGTGGGATACAGGGAGCTGGGGTCGACTGAAGCTTTCTTT.

This clonotype was found many times. The V gene is TRBV5-1, the J gene TRBJ2-1, with TRBD2 matching over 15 bases. The J segment lost 10 bases and the V segment lost 4 bases, leaving 9 bases of the junction unmatched. This CDR3 has 16 amino acids. Per germline, CDR1 SGHRS and CDR2 YFSETQ. The DNA of the CDR3 is TGCGCCAGCAGCCGCCCCGGACTAGCGGGGGGGGAAGAGCAGTTCTTC. It specifies CASSRPGLAGGEEQFF. The whole variable domain, filled in from reference TRBV5-1 and TRBJ2-1, reads KAGVTQTPRYLIKTRGQQVTLSCSPISGHRSVSWYQQTPGQGLQFLFEYFSETQRNKGNFPGRFSGRQFSNSRSEMNVSTLELGDSALYLCASSRPGLAGGEEQFFGPGTRLTVL.

This clonotype showed up many times. CDR3 DNA sequence: TGTGCCAGCTCACCACGGGAGAACTATGGCTACACCTTC. Translation: CASSPRENYGYTF. This chain uses TRBV18 with TRBJ1-2; D uncertain. Between the trimmed V and J ends, which lost 1 base and 2 bases, there was a span of 5 bases. CDR3 length: 13 residues. Germline V gene lookup returns CDR1 KGHSH and CDR2 LQKENI.

This clonotype was seen ten or more times. The J gene is TRBJ2-2, the V gene TRBV28; 8 nucleotides align to TRBD1. Germline V gene sequence: CDR1 MDHEN, CDR2 SYDVKM. V lost 4 bases and J lost 3; bases outside the gene matches: 10. This CDR3 region has 17 residues. CDR3 in DNA: TGTGCCAGCAGTTCACTCTCGGACAGGGACTACACCGGGGAGCTGTTTTTT. Translating it yields CASSSLSDRDYTGELFF.

This clonotype was observed at least ten times. The gene calls are TRBV3-1 and TRBJ2-7; TRBD1 agrees at 9 bases. CDR3 length: 15 amino acids. The J segment lost 1 base and the V segment lost 4 bases, leaving 5 bases of the junction unmatched. CDR1 is LGHDT and CDR2 is YNNKEL in the germline V gene (reference sequence). CDR3 coding DNA: TGTGCCAGCAGCCTAATAGGGACAGGGTCCTACGAGCAGTACTTC. Protein: CASSLIGTGSYEQYF.

This clonotype appeared many times. The chain carries TRBV27 and TRBJ1-3; D unresolved. V lost 0 bases and J lost 0, with 6 bases in between. Germline-derived CDR1 and CDR2 are MNHEY and SMNVEV (reference sequence). The CDR3 loop spans 15 amino acids. The CDR3 protein is CASSLSGSSGNTIYF. Here the CDR3 DNA reads TGTGCCAGCAGTTTATCGGGCAGCTCTGGAAACACCATATATTTT.

With regard to this clonotype: No conserved phenylalanine or tryptophan is present at the end of the CDR3, so a read error is the likely explanation. The CDR3 reads CASSGAGYTGELFL. The CDR3 bases are TGTGCCAGCAGTGGGGCAGGTTACACCGGGGAGCTGTTTTTG. The V call is TRBV25-1, the J call TRBJ2-2; D remains unclear. Germline-derived CDR1 and CDR2 are MGHDK and SYGVNS. CDR3 length: 14 residues. Trimming took 4 bases from V and 3 from J, leaving 9 bases between them.

This clonotype was detected ten times or more. V and J are TRBV5-4 and TRBJ2-1; no reliable D call. Looked up from germline, CDR1 is SGHNT and CDR2 is YYREEE (reference sequence). This CDR3 is 15 amino acids long. Trimming removed 2 bases at V and 4 bases at J, with 13 bases between. For the CDR3, the DNA is TGTGCCAGCAGCTTTTTTCCCCCCGAGTACAATGAGCAGTTCTTC. This codes for CASSFFPPEYNEQFF.

This clonotype was found many times. This chain joins TRBV5-1 and TRBJ1-1; 9 nucleotides align to TRBD1. Germline CDR1 SGHRS, CDR2 YFSETQ. The ends lost 3 bases at V and 7 bases at J; junction bases unmatched: 1. This CDR3 contains 12 residues. This CDR3 is CASSSTGGEAFF. CDR3 bases: TGCGCCAGCAGCTCGACAGGGGGTGAAGCTTTCTTT.

This clonotype came up many times. The chain joins TRBV6-1 to TRBJ2-3, with D hard to call. Germline V gene data show CDR1 as MNHNS and CDR2 as SASEGT. The V gene lost 0 bases and the J gene lost 5 bases, with 9 bases spanning the gap. This CDR3 region has 14 residues. The CDR3, as DNA: TGTGCCAGCAGTGAAGCGCCGTACCGAGATACGCAGTATTTT. Translating it yields CASSEAPYRDTQYF.

This clonotype was detected many times. The chain is built from TRBV20-1 and TRBJ2-1, with D tentatively TRBD2 (7 bases). Germline CDR1 and CDR2: DFQATT and SNEGSKA (reference sequence). Trimming pared 0 bases from V and 8 bases from J, leaving 17 bases between. The CDR3 covers 15 residues. CDR3 nucleotide sequence: TGCAGTGCTAGAGAAATGGGGGGGGGCGGGGATGAGCAGTTCTTC. It is translated as CSAREMGGGGDEQFF.

Ten or more counts support this clonotype. CDR3 residues: CSARAVSYEQYF. DNA of the CDR3: TGCAGTGCTAGAGCTGTCTCCTACGAGCAGTACTTC. The chain is built from TRBV20-1 and TRBJ2-7; no clear D gene. The ends were cut back, 1 base at V and 0 bases at J, with 4 bases in the middle. Germline CDR1 reads DFQATT; CDR2 reads SNEGSKA (reference sequence). The CDR3 loop spans 12 amino acids.

The V gene is TRBV4-2, the J gene TRBJ2-1; 10 positions match TRBD2. Germline V gene lookup returns CDR1 LGHNA and CDR2 YNFKEQ. The CDR3 contains 16 residues. V gave up 0 bases and J gave up 8 bases; unmatched junction bases: 7. The CDR3 spells CASSQDLNLAGDEQFF. The DNA of the CDR3 is TGTGCCAGCAGCCAAGATTTGAATCTAGCGGGAGATGAGCAGTTCTTC.

The chain links TRBV12-3 or TRBV12-4 to TRBJ2-7; TRBD1 matches at 9 bases. The CDR3 runs to 16 residues. After removal of 1 base from V and 2 bases from J, the junction contained 6 bases not matched to a gene. The CDR3 spells CASSLDSGTGTYEQYF. As DNA, the CDR3 is TGTGCCAGCAGTTTAGACTCCGGGACAGGGACCTACGAGCAGTACTTC.

This clonotype was observed many times. The V call is TRBV28, the J call TRBJ2-2, with D unresolved. The germline V and J ends were trimmed by 2 bases and 0 bases, with 13 bases remaining between them. The CDR3 runs to 17 residues. From germline, CDR1 is MDHEN and CDR2 SYDVKM. The CDR3 region is CASSLPGRQPNTGELFF. CDR3 DNA: TGTGCCAGCAGTTTACCGGGCAGACAACCGAACACCGGGGAGCTGTTTTTT.

This clonotype has a count of ten or more. The gene calls are TRBV20-1 and TRBJ2-5, with no clear D. The V end was cut by 4 bases, the J end by 4 bases, with 10 bases between. CDR1 is DFQATT and CDR2 is SNEGSKA in the germline V gene (reference sequence). The CDR3 sequence is 12 residues long. DNA of the CDR3: TGCAGTGCTACCCCAAAGGTAGAGACCCAGTACTTC. Its translation: CSATPKVETQYF.

This clonotype was picked up many times. The J gene is TRBJ1-1, the V gene TRBV20-1; weak D call: TRBD1 (5 bases). Trimming shortened V by 6 bases and J by 1 base, and 9 bases separated the two germline ends. Looked up from germline, CDR1 is DFQATT and CDR2 is SNEGSKA (reference sequence). The CDR3 contains 12 residues. Here the CDR3 DNA reads TGCAGTGCCTTGCAGGGGAACACTGAAGCTTTCTTT. It is translated as CSALQGNTEAFF.

This clonotype was counted at least ten times. J is TRBJ2-7 and V is TRBV3-1; D is uncertain. Germline CDR1 reads LGHDT; CDR2 reads YNNKEL (reference sequence). The length of the CDR3 is 15 residues. Trimming pared 0 bases from V and 0 bases from J, leaving 9 bases between. Here the CDR3 DNA reads TGTGCCAGCAGCCAAGATTTCTGGAGCTCCTACGAGCAGTACTTC. Translated, it gives CASSQDFWSSYEQYF.